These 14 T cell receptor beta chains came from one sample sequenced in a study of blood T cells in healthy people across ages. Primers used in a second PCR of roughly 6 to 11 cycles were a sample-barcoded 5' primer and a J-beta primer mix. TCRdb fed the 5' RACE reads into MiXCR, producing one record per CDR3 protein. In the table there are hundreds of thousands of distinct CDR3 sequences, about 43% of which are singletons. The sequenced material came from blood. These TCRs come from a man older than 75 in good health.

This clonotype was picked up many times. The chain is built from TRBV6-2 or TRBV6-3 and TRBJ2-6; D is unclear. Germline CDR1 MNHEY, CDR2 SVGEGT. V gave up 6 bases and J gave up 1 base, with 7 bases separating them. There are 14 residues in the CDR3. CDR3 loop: CASRPTSGANVLTF. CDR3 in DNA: TGTGCCAGCAGACCCACATCTGGGGCCAACGTCCTGACTTTC.

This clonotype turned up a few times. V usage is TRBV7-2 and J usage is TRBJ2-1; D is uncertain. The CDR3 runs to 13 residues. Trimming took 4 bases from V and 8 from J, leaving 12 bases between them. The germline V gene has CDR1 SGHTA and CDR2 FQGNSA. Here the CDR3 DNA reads TGTGCCAGCAGCTCTCAAACCCTCCATGAGCAGTTCTTC. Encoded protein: CASSSQTLHEQFF.

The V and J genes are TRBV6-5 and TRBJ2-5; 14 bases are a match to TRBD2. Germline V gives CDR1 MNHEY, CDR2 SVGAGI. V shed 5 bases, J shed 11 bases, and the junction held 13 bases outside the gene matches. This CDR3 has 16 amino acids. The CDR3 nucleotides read TGTGCCAGCAGTCAGACTAGCGGGAGGGCCGTAGGCGGGCAGTACTTC. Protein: CASSQTSGRAVGGQYF.

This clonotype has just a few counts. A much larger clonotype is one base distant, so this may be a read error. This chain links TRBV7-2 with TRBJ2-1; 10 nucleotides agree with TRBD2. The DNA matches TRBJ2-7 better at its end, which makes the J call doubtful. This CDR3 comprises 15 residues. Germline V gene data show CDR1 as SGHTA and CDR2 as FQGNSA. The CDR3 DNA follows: TGTGCCAGCAGCTTCGGGACTAGCGTTTACAATGAGCAGTACTTC. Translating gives CASSFGTSVYNEQYF.

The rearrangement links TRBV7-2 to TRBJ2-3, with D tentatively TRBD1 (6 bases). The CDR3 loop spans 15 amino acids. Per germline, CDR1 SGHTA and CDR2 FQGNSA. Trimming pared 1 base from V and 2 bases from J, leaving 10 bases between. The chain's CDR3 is CASSLEGVNTDTQYF. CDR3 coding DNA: TGTGCCAGCAGCTTAGAGGGGGTGAACACAGATACGCAGTATTTT.

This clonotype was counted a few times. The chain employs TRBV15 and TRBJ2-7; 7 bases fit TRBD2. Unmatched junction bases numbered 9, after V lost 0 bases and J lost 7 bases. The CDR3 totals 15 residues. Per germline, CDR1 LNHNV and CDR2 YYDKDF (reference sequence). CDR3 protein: CATSRDPGRGIEQYF. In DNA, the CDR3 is TGTGCCACCAGCAGAGACCCGGGGCGGGGGATTGAGCAGTACTTC.

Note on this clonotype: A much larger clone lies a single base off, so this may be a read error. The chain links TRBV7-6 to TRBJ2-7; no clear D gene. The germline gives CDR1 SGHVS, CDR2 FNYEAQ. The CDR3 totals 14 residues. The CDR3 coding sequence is TGTGCCAACAGCTCCCAATATAGCTCCTACGAGCAGTACTTC. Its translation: CANSSQYSSYEQYF.

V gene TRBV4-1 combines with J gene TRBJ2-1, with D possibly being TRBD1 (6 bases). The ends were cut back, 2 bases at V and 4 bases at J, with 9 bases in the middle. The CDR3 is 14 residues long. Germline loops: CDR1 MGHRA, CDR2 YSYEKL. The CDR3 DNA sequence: TGCGCCAGCAGCCAACAACAGGGTTACAATGAGCAGTTCTTC. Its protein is CASSQQQGYNEQFF.

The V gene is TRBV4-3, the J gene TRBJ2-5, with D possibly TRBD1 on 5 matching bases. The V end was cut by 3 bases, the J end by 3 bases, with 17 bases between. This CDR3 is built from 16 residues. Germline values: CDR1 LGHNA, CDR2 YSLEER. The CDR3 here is CASSQDHLRREETQYF. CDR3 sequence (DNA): TGCGCCAGCAGCCAGGACCACCTTCGCAGGGAAGAGACCCAGTACTTC.

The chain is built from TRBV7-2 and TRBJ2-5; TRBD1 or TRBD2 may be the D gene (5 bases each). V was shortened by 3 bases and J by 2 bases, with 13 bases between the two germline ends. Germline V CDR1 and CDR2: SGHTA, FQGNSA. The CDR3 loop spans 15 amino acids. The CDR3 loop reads CASSLGRRGQETQYF. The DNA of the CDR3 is TGTGCCAGCAGCTTGGGGAGAAGGGGTCAAGAGACCCAGTACTTC.

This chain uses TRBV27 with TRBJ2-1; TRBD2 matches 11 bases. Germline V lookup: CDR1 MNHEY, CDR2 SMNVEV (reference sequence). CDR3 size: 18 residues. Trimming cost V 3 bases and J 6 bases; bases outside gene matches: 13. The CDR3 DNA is TGTGCCAGCAGTTTTCGGTCCCCGAGACTAGCGGGAAGCAATGAGCAGTTCTTC. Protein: CASSFRSPRLAGSNEQFF.

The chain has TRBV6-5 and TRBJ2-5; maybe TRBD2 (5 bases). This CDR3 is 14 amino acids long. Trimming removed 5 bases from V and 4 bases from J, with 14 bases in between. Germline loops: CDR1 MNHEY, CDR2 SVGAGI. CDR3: CASSPTRGVETQYF. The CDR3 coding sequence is TGTGCCAGCAGTCCGACACGGGGTGTAGAGACCCAGTACTTC.

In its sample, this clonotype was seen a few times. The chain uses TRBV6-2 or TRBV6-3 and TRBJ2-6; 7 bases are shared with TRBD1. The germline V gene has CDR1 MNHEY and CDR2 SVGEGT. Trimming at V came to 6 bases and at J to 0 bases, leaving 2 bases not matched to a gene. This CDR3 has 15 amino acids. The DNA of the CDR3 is TGTGCCAGCAGGACAGGGAGCTCTGGGGCCAACGTCCTGACTTTC. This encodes CASRTGSSGANVLTF.

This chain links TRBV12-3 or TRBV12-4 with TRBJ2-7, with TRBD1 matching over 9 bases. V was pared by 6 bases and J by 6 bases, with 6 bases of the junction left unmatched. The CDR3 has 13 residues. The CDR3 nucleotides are TGTGCCAGCAGCGGGACAGGGAAAACCGAGCAGTACTTC. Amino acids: CASSGTGKTEQYF.